Listed below are T cell receptor beta chains from one sample, sequenced in a study of blood T cells in healthy people across ages. TCRdb fed the 5' RACE reads into MiXCR, producing one record per CDR3 protein. The sample lists over a million distinct CDR3 sequences; around 59% were seen once. The sample comprised blood. The receptors were gathered from a man aged 18 to 30 in good health. The CDR3 runs from the conserved cysteine through the conserved F or W. The D gene is left open where the match is weak. Clone size is shown for a subset of rows, as once, few, many or a class of expanded clone.

. TRBJ2-2 TRBV4-3 . TGCGCCAGCAGCCAAGATCGATTCCCCGGGGAGCTGTTTTTT CASSQDRFPGELFF
TRBD2 TRBJ2-7 TRBV20-1 . TGCAGTGCTACCAAAGCGGGAGGGCGAAGCAATGAGCAGTACTTC CSATKAGGRSNEQYF
. TRBJ1-6 TRBV4-3 once TGCGCCAGCAGCCTGATCCTACAGGGTAGTAATTCACCCCTCCACTTT CASSLILQGSNSPLHF
. TRBJ2-1 TRBV9 . TGTGCCAGCAGCGTAAAGGGAACGGGGGAGCAGTTCTTC CASSVKGTGEQFF
TRBD2 TRBJ2-2 TRBV4-2 . TGTGCCAGCAGCCACTTGCGGGGGGCCCCCACCGGGGAGCTGTTTTTT CASSHLRGAPTGELFF
. TRBJ1-1 TRBV7-9 . TGTGCCAGCAGCTTAGTGGGGGCCGGGAACACTGAAGCTTTCTTT CASSLVGAGNTEAFF
. TRBJ2-5 TRBV6-5 . TGTGCCAGCAGTTACCGGTTTCGGGAGACCCAGTACTTC CASSYRFRETQYF
. TRBJ2-5 TRBV12-5 . TGTGCTAGTGGACCACAAGAGACCCAGTACTTC CASGPQETQYF
. TRBJ2-4 TRBV29-1 . TGCAGCGCTGTATTGGTTCGCGGAGTGCAGTACTTC CSAVLVRGVQYF
. TRBJ1-6 TRBV28 . TGTGCCAGCAGTTTAAGGGCCAGTAATAATTCACCCCTCCACTTT CASSLRASNNSPLHF
. TRBJ1-6 TRBV29-1 . TGCAGCGTTGGGTGGGACCCCGGGTCACCCCTCCACTTT CSVGWDPGSPLHF
TRBD2 TRBJ2-7 TRBV7-9 . TGTGCCAGCAGCCGGCGGGGGGCAAACTACGAGCAGTACTTC CASSRRGANYEQYF
. TRBJ2-1 TRBV20-1 . TGCAGTGCTCCTAGTACCTCTGGGCCCGCCTACAATGAGCAGTTCTTC CSAPSTSGPAYNEQFF
. TRBJ2-7 TRBV4-1 . TGCGCCAGCAGCCAAGATGCAGGGCTGTCCTACGAGCAGTACTTC CASSQDAGLSYEQYF
. TRBJ2-1 TRBV6-6 . TGTGCCAGCAGTTACAGGCAAAATGAGCAGTTCTTC CASSYRQNEQFF
TRBD1 TRBJ1-1 TRBV3-1 . TGTGCCAGCAGCGGGGGACAGTCATACACTGAAGCTTTCTTT CASSGGQSYTEAFF
. TRBJ2-1 TRBV4-1 . TGCGCCAGCAGCAAGCTACAGAGCCACGTGGAGTTCTTC CASSKLQSHVEFF
TRBD2 TRBJ2-1 TRBV9 few TGTGCCAGCAGCGTAGCTGGTAGCGGGGGGGCCATGGTCTTTGAGCAGTTCTTC CASSVAGSGGAMVFEQFF
TRBD1 TRBJ2-7 TRBV7-2 . TGTGCCAGCAGCGGGGACAGCACGCGGTACGAGCAGTACTTC CASSGDSTRYEQYF
TRBD1 TRBJ2-4 TRBV5-1 few TGCGCCAGCAGCTTGGTTGTGGGACAGGGGGCGAACATTCAGTACTTC CASSLVVGQGANIQYF
. TRBJ2-3 TRBV5-1 few TGCGCCAGCAGCTTGGCCTCCGGGACGAACACAGATACGCAGTATTTT CASSLASGTNTDTQYF
TRBD2 TRBJ2-1 TRBV4-2 many TGTGCCAGCAGCCCCCGAGCGGGACTTAATGAGCAGTTCTTC CASSPRAGLNEQFF
. TRBJ2-5 TRBV7-2 many TGTGCCAGCAGCTTAACAGGGACCCAAGAGACCCAGTACTTC CASSLTGTQETQYF
. TRBJ2-3 TRBV24-1 . TGTGCCACCAGTGGGGCTAGCTCTGTGTGGGATACCAGTCCAGATACGCAGTATTTT CATSGASSVWDTSPDTQYF
TRBD2 TRBJ2-3 TRBV9 . TGTGCCAGCAGCGCTTTAGCGGGAGGGAGCACAGATACGCAGTATTTT CASSALAGGSTDTQYF
. TRBJ2-7 TRBV9 . TGTGCCAGCAGCGTAGGGGACGGAGCCTACGAGCAGTACTTC CASSVGDGAYEQYF
. TRBJ2-5 TRBV29-1 few TGCAGCGTTGAGACAGGACAAGAGACCCAGTACTTC CSVETGQETQYF
. TRBJ2-5 TRBV20-1 once TGCAGTACCACGGGGGCGTACCAAGAGACCCAGTACTTC CSTTGAYQETQYF
TRBD2 TRBJ2-1 TRBV20-1 few TGCAGTGCTAGCGGGACTAGCGGAGACAATGAGCAGTTCTTC CSASGTSGDNEQFF
. TRBJ2-7 TRBV11-2 . TGTGCCAGCAGCGCCCCACTGTTCTACGAGCAGTACTTC CASSAPLFYEQYF
. TRBJ1-2 TRBV5-1 . TGCGCCAGAGACAGCATCCGTAGCTATGGCTACACCTTC CARDSIRSYGYTF
. TRBJ2-2 TRBV5-1 . TGCGCCAGCAGCTTACTTCCTAGTACTGGGGAGCTGTTTTTT CASSLLPSTGELFF
. TRBJ2-7 TRBV7-8 . TGTGCCAGTAGCTTAACGGTAGGGTCCTACGAGCAGTACTTC CASSLTVGSYEQYF
. TRBJ1-1 TRBV20-1 . TGCAGTGCTAGAGGGAGGGGGGGCGGTAGGAACACTGAAGCTTTCTTT CSARGRGGGRNTEAFF
. TRBJ1-5 TRBV4-1 . TGCGCCAGCAGCCAAGATGGGAGGGGGAAACAGCCCCAGCATTTT CASSQDGRGKQPQHF
. TRBJ1-1 TRBV5-1 . TGCGCCAGCAGCTGGTTTGGAGTGGGGGAAGCTTTCTTT CASSWFGVGEAFF
TRBD1 TRBJ1-5 TRBV20-1 . TGCAGTGATTCGGGACAGGGACGTCTTGGCAATCAGCCCCAGCATTTT CSDSGQGRLGNQPQHF
. TRBJ1-5 TRBV15 few TGTGCCACCAGCAGAGGGATGGGACTGGGGCAGCCCCAGCATTTT CATSRGMGLGQPQHF
. TRBJ2-5 TRBV6-1 once TGTGCCAGCAGTGAAGCGCCACGAAGAGGGGAGACCCAGTACTTC CASSEAPRRGETQYF
. TRBJ1-2 TRBV25-1 . TGTGCCAGCATGGGCAGCGGTTGGGGCTACACCTTC CASMGSGWGYTF
TRBD1 TRBJ1-1 TRBV20-1 once TGCAGTGCTAGAGGAACCCGGGACAGAGAAATGAACACTGAAGCTTTCTTT CSARGTRDREMNTEAFF
TRBD2 TRBJ2-1 TRBV2 . TGTGCCAGCGGACGACTAGCCGGCCTCAATGAGCAGTTCTTC CASGRLAGLNEQFF